This TCR beta chain was observed in a study of T cell changes during pregnancy in multiple sclerosis. Germline CDR1 reads SEHNR; CDR2 reads FQNEAQ (reference sequence). Trimming shortened V by 8 bases and J by 0 bases, and 17 bases separated the two germline ends. The CDR3 runs to 15 residues. Produced via immunoSEQ multiplex PCR; TCRdb's table is partial and in-frame only. The sample carries fewer than 130,000 clones, about 89% recorded once. Sequenced material: peripheral blood, taken after pregnancy. V gene TRBV7-9 combines with J gene TRBJ2-7, with D possibly TRBD2 on 5 matching bases. The sequence came from a female donor with multiple sclerosis, enrolled in a pregnancy study. Written as DNA, the CDR3 is TGTGCCAGCGGCCGGAGAGGGCCCGGCTCCTACGAGCAGTACTTC. Translated, it gives CASGRRGPGSYEQYF. Drawing the rest from reference TRBV7-9 and TRBJ2-7, the complete variable domain is DTGVSQNPRHKITKRGQNVTFRCDPISEHNRLYWYRQTLGQGPEFLTYFQNEAQLEKSRLLSDRFSAERPKGSFSTLEIQRTEQGDSAMYLCASGRRGPGSYEQYFGPGTRLTVT.